This TCR beta chain was found in a study of technical replicates of blood from a few donors. This CDR3 is 13 amino acids long. Trimming removed 0 bases from V and 4 bases from J, with 4 bases in between. Germline-derived CDR1 and CDR2 are MNHEY and SVGAGI. Assay used: immunoSEQ multiplex PCR; TCRdb lists only in-frame clones, some missing. This table holds 70,000 to 90,000 clones, around 94% found once. This sequence joins TRBV6-5 and TRBJ1-5; D is uncertain. The TCR originated in a human donor in good health. What was sequenced was T cells isolated from PBMCs. The CDR3 is CASSYSRNQPQHF. In nucleotides, the CDR3 is TGTGCCAGCAGTTACTCCAGGAATCAGCCCCAGCATTTT.